What follows is one TCR beta chain and its context. Its antigen is unknown. Assay used: immunoSEQ multiplex PCR; TCRdb lists only in-frame clones, some missing. The data contain about 120,000 clones, about 85% of them singletons. The germline CDR1 and CDR2 sequences are LNHDA and SQIVND (reference sequence). This CDR3 comprises 16 residues. V lost 5 bases to trimming and J lost 0 bases, with 11 bases between them. Doses given second, at about 4 or about 12 weeks, were pooled. The data derive from a study of T cell responses to AZD1222 COVID-19 vaccine. Study outcomes and limitations: Among the donors, most were white British and more were female, and clonal diversity was possibly underestimated. Epitopes outside B.1.351 and B.1.1.7 mutated regions reportedly drew nearly half of spike TCRs.

This receptor was taken from an adult who received the AZD1222 COVID-19 vaccine. Sequenced here: peripheral blood, sampled 28 days after the second AZD1222 dose. V is TRBV19 and J is TRBJ2-6; unclear D gene. In nucleotides, the CDR3 is TGTGCCAGTAGTCCCCTGATTGGCTCTGGGGCCAACGTCCTGACTTTC. This translates into CASSPLIGSGANVLTF.